This T cell receptor beta chain was observed in a study of blood T cell repertoires in COVID-19. Germline CDR1 LGHNA, CDR2 YSLEER. This CDR3 comprises 16 residues. Trimming took off 1 base at V and 1 base at J, with 10 bases between the two ends. TCRdb's table, derived via immunoSEQ multiplex PCR, lists solely in-frame clones and lacks some. The sample has about 250,000 clones, around 83% seen once; the top ten hold 5% to 8%. During the 2 weeks before they entered the study, exposed participants had met someone with a PCR-confirmed or clinician-diagnosed COVID-19 case. Source material: PBMCs or T cells enriched from blood (not recorded which). The chain uses TRBV4-3 and TRBJ2-2, with a possible D match to TRBD2 (6 bases). The sequence was obtained from a woman in her forties or fifties who had been exposed to COVID-19. CDR3 residues: CASSQGDWRNTGELFF. In DNA, the CDR3 is TGCGCCAGCAGCCAAGGGGACTGGAGGAACACCGGGGAGCTGTTTTTT.